This is a list of T cell receptor beta chains from one sample in a study of blood T cells in healthy people across ages. Each CDR3 protein is one row after TCRdb ran MiXCR on the 5' RACE reads. The table has about 1.1 million distinct CDR3 sequences, around two fifths seen once. Sequencing was performed on blood. All receptors derive from a man between 18 and 35 years old in good health. CDR3s include the opening cysteine and the closing phenylalanine or tryptophan. Each record gives: J gene, D gene, V gene, clone size, CDR3 protein, CDR3 DNA. D genes are given only for firm matches. Expanded clones get a size class; other rows say once, few or many, or leave the size out.

J: TRBJ2-5; D: TRBD1; V: TRBV10-3; size: once; CDR3: CAISPGQGPQETQYF; DNA: TGTGCCATCAGCCCAGGACAGGGCCCGCAAGAGACCCAGTACTTC
J: TRBJ1-1; D: .; V: TRBV10-3; size: few; CDR3: CAISGQGNTEAFF; DNA: TGTGCCATCAGTGGGCAGGGAAACACTGAAGCTTTCTTT
J: TRBJ1-2; D: .; V: TRBV6-2/TRBV6-3; size: .; CDR3: CASSYSGVLDGYTF; DNA: TGTGCCAGCAGTTACTCTGGGGTCCTGGATGGCTACACCTTC
J: TRBJ2-5; D: TRBD1; V: TRBV20-1; size: .; CDR3: CSARDHQGVETQYF; DNA: TGCAGTGCTAGAGATCATCAGGGGGTAGAGACCCAGTACTTC
J: TRBJ1-1; D: .; V: TRBV5-1; size: few; CDR3: CASSWLGQNTEAFF; DNA: TGCGCCAGCAGCTGGTTGGGCCAAAACACTGAAGCTTTCTTT
J: TRBJ2-1; D: .; V: TRBV4-2; size: .; CDR3: CASSQAGPNFGSEQFF; DNA: TGTGCCAGCAGCCAAGCAGGTCCTAACTTTGGCAGTGAGCAGTTCTTC
J: TRBJ2-2; D: TRBD2; V: TRBV4-1; size: .; CDR3: CASSPGLAENTGELFF; DNA: TGCGCCAGCAGCCCCGGACTAGCGGAGAACACCGGGGAGTTGTTTTTT
J: TRBJ2-1; D: TRBD1; V: TRBV5-1; size: .; CDR3: CASSLQILTGNGNEQFF; DNA: TGCGCCAGCAGCTTGCAGATATTGACAGGGAATGGGAATGAGCAGTTCTTC
J: TRBJ2-1; D: .; V: TRBV12-3/TRBV12-4; size: few; CDR3: CASSPDRISYNEQFF; DNA: TGTGCCAGCAGTCCGGACAGAATCTCCTACAATGAGCAGTTCTTC
J: TRBJ2-2; D: .; V: TRBV4-3; size: few; CDR3: CASSQGTVNTGELFF; DNA: TGCGCCAGCAGCCAAGGGACAGTGAACACCGGGGAGCTGTTTTTT
J: TRBJ1-1; D: .; V: TRBV3-1; size: few; CDR3: CASSQSGRIEAFF; DNA: TGTGCCAGCAGCCAATCGGGACGGATTGAAGCTTTCTTT
J: TRBJ2-5; D: .; V: TRBV4-3; size: many; CDR3: CASSQDRQGLLYF; DNA: TGCGCCAGCAGCCAAGATCGGCAGGGTCTGTTGTACTTC
J: TRBJ2-3; D: .; V: TRBV4-2; size: many; CDR3: CASSHPEQSSTDTQYF; DNA: TGTGCCAGCAGCCACCCGGAGCAATCTAGCACAGATACGCAGTATTTT
J: TRBJ2-3; D: .; V: TRBV7-2; size: many; CDR3: CASSLDHTQYF; DNA: TGTGCCAGCAGCTTAGACCATACGCAGTATTTT
J: TRBJ2-2; D: TRBD1; V: TRBV4-1; size: few; CDR3: CASRRQGRTGELFF; DNA: TGCGCCAGCCGAAGACAGGGTAGGACCGGGGAGCTGTTTTTT
J: TRBJ1-2; D: .; V: TRBV5-1; size: many; CDR3: CASSPDLGRDYGYTF; DNA: TGCGCCAGCAGCCCCGACCTGGGGCGGGACTATGGCTACACCTTC
J: TRBJ2-6; D: TRBD2; V: TRBV20-1; size: .; CDR3: CSASGTPTRYSGANVLTF; DNA: TGCAGTGCCAGCGGGACGCCCACGAGATACTCTGGGGCCAACGTCCTGACTTTC
J: TRBJ1-1; D: .; V: TRBV7-2; size: many; CDR3: CASSLGGGGNTEAFF; DNA: TGTGCCAGCAGCTTAGGAGGGGGGGGGAACACTGAAGCTTTCTTT
J: TRBJ2-1; D: TRBD1; V: TRBV6-2/TRBV6-3; size: few; CDR3: CASSYIRGSYNEQFF; DNA: TGTGCCAGCAGTTACATCAGGGGGTCCTACAATGAGCAGTTCTTC
J: TRBJ2-1; D: .; V: TRBV9; size: few; CDR3: CASSVDRIYNEQFF; DNA: TGTGCCAGCAGCGTAGACAGAATATACAATGAGCAGTTCTTC
J: TRBJ2-3; D: .; V: TRBV7-2; size: .; CDR3: CASSLGADITDTQYF; DNA: TGTGCCAGCAGCTTAGGGGCAGATATCACAGATACGCAGTATTTT
J: TRBJ2-1; D: TRBD2; V: TRBV12-3/TRBV12-4; size: .; CDR3: CASSFSGAYNEQFF; DNA: TGTGCCAGCAGTTTTAGCGGGGCCTACAATGAGCAGTTCTTC
J: TRBJ1-6; D: .; V: TRBV28; size: .; CDR3: CASSLLIRSSYNSPLHF; DNA: TGTGCCAGCAGTTTATTAATCCGGAGCTCCTATAATTCACCCCTCCACTTT
J: TRBJ1-2; D: .; V: TRBV30; size: few; CDR3: CAWSQYYGYTF; DNA: TGTGCCTGGAGCCAGTACTATGGCTACACCTTC
J: TRBJ2-7; D: TRBD2; V: TRBV29-1; size: few; CDR3: CSVVARSGVYNEQYF; DNA: TGCAGCGTTGTCGCTCGGAGCGGGGTCTACAATGAGCAGTACTTC
J: TRBJ1-5; D: .; V: TRBV28; size: .; CDR3: CASRRASNQPQHF; DNA: TGTGCCAGCCGGCGAGCCAGCAATCAGCCCCAGCATTTT
J: TRBJ1-4; D: .; V: TRBV20-1; size: few; CDR3: CSARGINEKLFF; DNA: TGCAGTGCTAGAGGGATTAATGAAAAACTGTTTTTT
J: TRBJ1-2; D: TRBD1; V: TRBV9; size: .; CDR3: CASNTGQGDGYTF; DNA: TGTGCCAGCAACACGGGACAGGGAGATGGCTACACCTTC
J: TRBJ2-1; D: .; V: TRBV20-1; size: few; CDR3: CSAPHSSDEQFF; DNA: TGCAGTGCTCCCCACTCTAGCGACGAGCAGTTCTTC
J: TRBJ1-5; D: .; V: TRBV10-3; size: few; CDR3: CAISESPGEDQPQHF; DNA: TGTGCCATCAGTGAGTCGCCAGGGGAAGATCAGCCCCAGCATTTT
J: TRBJ2-5; D: TRBD1; V: TRBV29-1; size: few; CDR3: CSLWTGGIGETQYF; DNA: TGCAGCCTGTGGACAGGGGGAATTGGGGAGACCCAGTACTTC
J: TRBJ2-3; D: .; V: TRBV21-1; size: once; CDR3: CASKNTLALKSPIADTQYF; DNA: TGTGCCAGCAAGAATACCCTTGCACTCAAGTCGCCAATCGCAGATACGCAGTATTTT
J: TRBJ1-5; D: .; V: TRBV18; size: .; CDR3: CASSLKGDNRPQHF; DNA: TGTGCCAGCTCACTGAAGGGTGACAATCGGCCCCAGCATTTT
J: TRBJ1-2; D: TRBD1; V: TRBV7-2; size: once; CDR3: CASTRDRELYGYTF; DNA: TGTGCCAGCACCCGTGACAGGGAACTCTATGGCTACACCTTC
J: TRBJ2-1; D: TRBD1; V: TRBV3-1; size: .; CDR3: CASSGPGQGSYNEQFF; DNA: TGTGCCAGCAGCGGACCGGGACAGGGATCGTACAATGAGCAGTTCTTC
J: TRBJ1-1; D: .; V: TRBV2; size: .; CDR3: CASSGTRDTKAFF; DNA: TGTGCCAGCAGTGGGACAAGAGACACTAAAGCTTTCTTT
J: TRBJ1-2; D: .; V: TRBV4-2; size: .; CDR3: CASSQEPQGYTF; DNA: TGTGCCAGCAGCCAAGAACCACAGGGCTACACCTTC
J: TRBJ2-2; D: .; V: TRBV4-3; size: few; CDR3: CASSPTGVGGELFF; DNA: TGCGCCAGCAGCCCGACCGGAGTGGGCGGGGAGCTGTTTTTT
J: TRBJ2-1; D: TRBD1; V: TRBV12-3/TRBV12-4; size: few; CDR3: CASSSTIGQGSYNEQFF; DNA: TGTGCCAGCAGTTCCACCATCGGACAGGGATCCTACAATGAGCAGTTCTTC
J: TRBJ2-7; D: .; V: TRBV18; size: .; CDR3: CASSPPAGAYEQYF; DNA: TGTGCCAGCTCACCTCCAGCGGGCGCCTACGAGCAGTACTTC
J: TRBJ1-4; D: .; V: TRBV4-2; size: .; CDR3: CASSQKRIGVREKLFF; DNA: TGTGCCAGCAGCCAAAAGAGGATCGGAGTCAGGGAAAAACTGTTTTTT
J: TRBJ1-4; D: TRBD1; V: TRBV7-2; size: .; CDR3: CASSLESGTDATNEKLFF; DNA: TGTGCCAGCAGCTTAGAGTCCGGGACAGACGCAACTAATGAAAAACTGTTTTTT
J: TRBJ1-5; D: .; V: TRBV18; size: .; CDR3: CASSPIGHNCPQHF; DNA: TGTGCCAGCTCACCTATCGGGCACAATTGCCCCCAGCATTTT
J: TRBJ2-3; D: .; V: TRBV6-5; size: few; CDR3: CASSDSTEGADTQYF; DNA: TGTGCCAGCAGTGACTCGACAGAAGGGGCAGATACGCAGTATTTT
J: TRBJ1-2; D: .; V: TRBV12-5; size: few; CDR3: CASGLVRGVGYGYTF; DNA: TGTGCTAGTGGTTTGGTACGGGGCGTCGGCTATGGCTACACCTTC
J: TRBJ2-2; D: .; V: TRBV4-3; size: .; CDR3: CASSQVQGGELFF; DNA: TGCGCCAGCAGCCAAGTCCAGGGAGGGGAGCTGTTTTTT
J: TRBJ1-1; D: .; V: TRBV29-1; size: few; CDR3: CSVALILVNTEAFF; DNA: TGCAGCGTTGCACTGATTCTCGTGAACACTGAAGCTTTCTTT
J: TRBJ2-3; D: TRBD2; V: TRBV5-1; size: few; CDR3: CASSSGGLSTDTQYF; DNA: TGCGCCAGCAGCTCGGGGGGATTAAGCACAGATACGCAGTATTTT
J: TRBJ2-1; D: TRBD1; V: TRBV4-2; size: .; CDR3: CASSPMWDSLNEQFF; DNA: TGTGCCAGCAGCCCCATGTGGGACAGCCTCAATGAGCAGTTCTTC
J: TRBJ2-7; D: TRBD1; V: TRBV29-1; size: many; CDR3: CSAGQGGPYEQYF; DNA: TGCAGCGCGGGACAGGGTGGCCCCTACGAGCAGTACTTC
J: TRBJ2-1; D: TRBD1; V: TRBV11-2; size: few; CDR3: CASSRTGGRENEQFF; DNA: TGTGCCAGCAGCCGTACAGGGGGCAGGGAAAATGAGCAGTTCTTC
J: TRBJ2-2; D: .; V: TRBV10-3; size: .; CDR3: CAISGQVDSSGELFF; DNA: TGTGCCATCAGTGGCCAGGTCGATTCCTCCGGGGAGCTGTTTTTT
J: TRBJ2-5; D: TRBD2; V: TRBV3-1; size: .; CDR3: CASSPGTSGRGETQYF; DNA: TGTGCCAGCAGCCCCGGGACTAGCGGGAGAGGAGAGACCCAGTACTTC
J: TRBJ2-5; D: TRBD1; V: TRBV28; size: .; CDR3: CASTLTGEWETQYF; DNA: TGTGCCAGCACCCTGACAGGGGAATGGGAGACCCAGTACTTC
J: TRBJ1-2; D: .; V: TRBV29-1; size: .; CDR3: CSAPPAPGENGYTF; DNA: TGCAGCGCCCCACCGGCGCCAGGGGAAAATGGCTACACCTTC
J: TRBJ2-2; D: .; V: TRBV4-1; size: once; CDR3: CASSQAGHTGELFF; DNA: TGCGCCAGCAGCCAAGCGGGTCACACCGGGGAGCTGTTTTTT
J: TRBJ2-7; D: .; V: TRBV6-2/TRBV6-3; size: .; CDR3: CASRQVSYEQYF; DNA: TGTGCCAGCAGACAGGTTTCCTACGAGCAGTACTTC
J: TRBJ2-3; D: .; V: TRBV7-2; size: many; CDR3: CASSPTDTQYF; DNA: TGTGCCAGCAGCCCCACAGATACGCAGTATTTT
J: TRBJ2-1; D: .; V: TRBV20-1; size: once; CDR3: CSAREGAHEQFF; DNA: TGCAGTGCTAGAGAGGGGGCCCATGAGCAGTTCTTC
J: TRBJ2-1; D: .; V: TRBV3-1; size: few; CDR3: CASSQGGPNNEQFF; DNA: TGTGCCAGCAGCCAAGGGGGGCCGAACAATGAGCAGTTCTTC